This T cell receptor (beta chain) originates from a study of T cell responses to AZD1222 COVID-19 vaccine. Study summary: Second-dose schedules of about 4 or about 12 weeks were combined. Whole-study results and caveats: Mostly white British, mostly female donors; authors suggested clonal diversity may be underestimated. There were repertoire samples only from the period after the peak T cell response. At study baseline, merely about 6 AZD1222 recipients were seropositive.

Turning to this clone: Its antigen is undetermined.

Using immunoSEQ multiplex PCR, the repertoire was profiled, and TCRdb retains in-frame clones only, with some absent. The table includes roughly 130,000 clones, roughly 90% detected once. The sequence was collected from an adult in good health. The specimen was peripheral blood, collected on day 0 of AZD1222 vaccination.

CDR3 protein: CASSLDGAPGLAVYNEQFF. CDR3 DNA: TGTGCCAGCAGCTTGGACGGGGCACCGGGACTAGCGGTTTACAATGAGCAGTTCTTC. The chain recombines TRBV5-4 with TRBJ2-1, with 11 bases lining up with TRBD2. Germline V gene data show CDR1 as SGHNT and CDR2 as YYREEE (reference sequence). The junction had 12 bases not matched to a gene; V was cut back by 0 bases and J by 4 bases. The length of the CDR3 is 19 residues.